These 32 T cell receptor beta chains came from one sample sequenced in a study of cytomegalovirus exposure and HLA in healthy donors. PCR primers comprised 60 Vbeta and 13 Jbeta primers. Clones were read by immunoSEQ multiplex PCR, and TCRdb kept only the in-frame ones, dropping some. This sample's table reports under 65,000 clones. Source material: PBMCs. These receptors were obtained from a woman aged 40-49 years in good health and CMV-seronegative.

The rearrangement uses TRBV6-5 and TRBJ2-7; 9 nucleotides align to TRBD1. CDR1 and CDR2 (germline): MNHEY, SVGAGI. With V trimmed by 6 bases and J by 5 bases, 5 bases remained unmatched. The CDR3 totals 13 residues. The DNA of the CDR3 is TGTGCCAGCAGGGACAGGGGTTCTGACGAGCAGTACTTC. It translates to CASRDRGSDEQYF.

The chain carries TRBV7-2 and TRBJ2-1; 11 positions match TRBD2. The CDR3 is made up of 15 amino acids. CDR1 is SGHTA, CDR2 FQGNSA, per germline. V was clipped by 6 bases and J by 6 bases; unmatched bases: 7. CDR3 amino acids: CASRLRLAGTNEQFF. The CDR3 nucleotides are TGTGCCAGCAGACTACGACTAGCGGGGACCAATGAGCAGTTCTTC.

V usage is TRBV11-2 and J usage is TRBJ1-1; 7 bases are shared with TRBD1. This CDR3 has 12 residues. Germline-derived CDR1 and CDR2 are SGHAT and FQNNGV. The trim removed 5 bases at V and 5 bases at J, leaving 2 bases unmatched. Here the CDR3 DNA reads TGTGCCAGCAGCACCAGGGGGACTGAAGCTTTCTTT. Its translation: CASSTRGTEAFF.

The chain combines TRBV19 with TRBJ2-3, with 9 bases matching TRBD2. Germline V gene lookup returns CDR1 LNHDA and CDR2 SQIVND (reference sequence). V gave up 5 bases and J gave up 1 base; unmatched junction bases: 7. The CDR3 has 16 residues. In DNA form, the CDR3 reads TGTGCCAGTAGTTTCACTAGCGGGTCGCGCACAGATACGCAGTATTTT. This encodes CASSFTSGSRTDTQYF.

This rearrangement joins TRBV6-5 to TRBJ2-7; 7 nucleotides match TRBD1. The CDR3 is made up of 15 amino acids. The V segment lost 6 bases and the J segment 0 bases; nucleotides outside the gene matches: 8. Germline V lookup: CDR1 MNHEY, CDR2 SVGAGI. The CDR3 loop reads CASRTRGTDSYEQYF. In DNA form, the CDR3 reads TGTGCCAGCAGAACCAGGGGGACAGACTCCTACGAGCAGTACTTC.

This chain links TRBV11-2 with TRBJ2-2, with TRBD2 identical over 9 bases. Germline V gives CDR1 SGHAT, CDR2 FQNNGV. Losses at the gene ends were 5 bases for V and 5 bases for J; bases not matched to a gene: 6. The CDR3 spans 15 residues. The CDR3 reads CASSALTSGTGELFF. DNA of the CDR3: TGTGCCAGCAGCGCCCTGACTAGCGGAACCGGGGAGCTGTTTTTT.

Regarding this clone: Its ends do not fully match the called genes, so a read error is possible. The chain couples TRBV18 to TRBJ2-1; D gene unclear. The CDR3 runs to 18 residues. Germline CDR1 reads KGHSH; CDR2 reads LQKENI. DNA of the CDR3: TGTGCCAGCTCACCACCGATTTGGGTTGGTAGCTCCGACAATGAGCAGTTCTTC. It specifies CASSPPIWVGSSDNEQFF.

V is TRBV27 and J is TRBJ2-5; the match to TRBD1 covers 8 bases. The CDR3 runs 14 residues. Trimming took 4 bases from V and 2 from J; bases not matched to a gene: 3. Germline assignment: CDR1 MNHEY and CDR2 SMNVEV (reference sequence). The CDR3 region has the DNA TGTGCCAGCAGTTCTTGGACAGGGCAAGAGACCCAGTACTTC. This gives the protein CASSSWTGQETQYF.

This sequence joins TRBV6-5 and TRBJ1-4; 10 bases agree with TRBD1. CDR1 and CDR2 from the germline V gene are MNHEY and SVGAGI. CDR3 length: 14 amino acids. With 6 bases clipped from V and 8 bases from J, the junction kept 6 bases outside the gene matches. In DNA, the CDR3 is TGTGCCAGCAGCCGGGGACAGGGGAACGAAAAACTGTTTTTT. Protein sequence: CASSRGQGNEKLFF.

The rearrangement links TRBV19 to TRBJ1-5; 7 nucleotides match TRBD1. Per the germline V gene, CDR1 is LNHDA and CDR2 is SQIVND (reference sequence). The junction had 5 bases not matched to a gene; V was cut back by 5 bases and J by 1 base. This CDR3 region has 15 residues. The CDR3 here is CASSPKTGSNQPQHF. DNA of the CDR3: TGTGCCAGTAGTCCCAAGACAGGGAGCAATCAGCCCCAGCATTTT.

The chain employs TRBV27 and TRBJ1-1; no firm D call. V was cut by 3 bases and J by 3 bases, with 8 bases left in between. The germline gives CDR1 MNHEY, CDR2 SMNVEV (reference sequence). This CDR3 comprises 13 residues. The CDR3: CASSFGWDTEAFF. The CDR3 nucleotides read TGTGCCAGCAGTTTCGGGTGGGACACTGAAGCTTTCTTT.

V gene TRBV4-2 combines with J gene TRBJ2-1; 12 bases agree with TRBD2. Germline V gives CDR1 LGHNA, CDR2 YNFKEQ. V trimming: 4 bases; J trimming: 7 bases; junction bases outside the gene matches: 8. This CDR3 is 16 amino acids long. The CDR3 spells CASSLWTSGEGNEQFF. CDR3 nucleotide sequence: TGTGCCAGCAGCCTTTGGACTAGCGGGGAGGGAAATGAGCAGTTCTTC.

This chain connects TRBV9 to TRBJ1-2; D not certain. Germline-derived CDR1 and CDR2 are SGDLS and YYNGEE. V was shortened by 3 bases and J by 4 bases, with 16 bases between the two germline ends. This CDR3 is 15 amino acids long. The CDR3 DNA reads as TGTGCCAGCAGCGCCTCCCCCGCGGGCCCCTATGGCTACACCTTC. This codes for CASSASPAGPYGYTF.

The chain joins TRBV5-1 to TRBJ1-1, with no clear D. V was trimmed by 2 bases and J by 4 bases, leaving 9 bases between them. The CDR3 has 13 amino acids. Germline V gene data show CDR1 as SGHRS and CDR2 as YFSETQ. CDR3 residues: CASSFSGSTEAFF. CDR3 in DNA: TGCGCCAGCAGCTTTTCGGGAAGCACTGAAGCTTTCTTT.

V and J are TRBV25-1 and TRBJ2-3; D is unresolved. Trimming took off 3 bases at V and 2 bases at J, with 12 bases between the two ends. The CDR3 covers 15 residues. The germline V gene has CDR1 MGHDK and CDR2 SYGVNS. The CDR3 region has the DNA TGTGCCAGCAGTGACCGTAGTTCTGACACAGATACGCAGTATTTT. Its protein product is CASSDRSSDTDTQYF.

The chain uses TRBV19 and TRBJ1-1, with TRBD1 matching over 7 bases. Germline assignment: CDR1 LNHDA and CDR2 SQIVND (reference sequence). CDR3 size: 15 residues. Losses at the gene ends were 4 bases for V and 8 bases for J; bases not matched to a gene: 13. The CDR3 DNA is TGTGCCAGTAGTAATAATCCCAGGGGGTCATCGGAAGCTTTCTTT. It is translated as CASSNNPRGSSEAFF.

The V call is TRBV30, the J call TRBJ1-6; perhaps TRBD1 as D (5 bases). This CDR3 region has 14 residues. Germline V lookup: CDR1 GTSNPN, CDR2 SVGIG (reference sequence). V gave up 1 base and J gave up 10 bases, with 14 bases separating them. CDR3 DNA sequence: TGTGCCTGGAGTGAGCGGGCGGGGGAATCACCCCTCCACTTT. Translating it yields CAWSERAGESPLHF.

The CDR3 reads CASSYPDRREAFF. In DNA, the CDR3 is TGTGCCAGCAGTTACCCGGACAGGCGTGAAGCTTTCTTT. The chain links TRBV6-6 to TRBJ1-1, with TRBD1 identical over 7 bases. The CDR3 totals 13 residues. The ends lost 2 bases at V and 7 bases at J; junction bases unmatched: 4. Germline-derived CDR1 and CDR2 are MNHNY and SVGAGI (reference sequence).

The V gene is TRBV13, the J gene TRBJ1-3; D not certain. With 0 bases removed from V and 0 bases from J, the gap between germline ends came to 6 bases. The CDR3 consists of 15 residues. Germline V gives CDR1 PRHDT, CDR2 FYEKMQ (reference sequence). The CDR3: CASSLGSHSGNTIYF. CDR3 nucleotide sequence: TGTGCCAGCAGCTTAGGTTCCCACTCTGGAAACACCATATATTTT.

The CDR3 loop is CASSPGRTNYGYTF. CDR3 DNA sequence: TGTGCCAGCTCACCGGGCAGGACAAACTATGGCTACACCTTC. The V call is TRBV18, the J call TRBJ1-2, with D perhaps TRBD1 (5 bases). Germline V CDR1 and CDR2: KGHSH, LQKENI. The length of the CDR3 is 14 residues. V was pared by 3 bases and J by 2 bases, with 10 bases between.

V and J are TRBV27 and TRBJ1-4; weak D call: TRBD1 (5 bases). V shed 0 bases and J shed 8 bases, with 16 bases lying between them. From germline, CDR1 is MNHEY and CDR2 SMNVEV (reference sequence). The CDR3 has 16 amino acids. The CDR3 loop is CASSLSSSGGVEKLFF. CDR3 DNA sequence: TGTGCCAGCAGTTTATCCAGCTCCGGAGGGGTGGAAAAACTGTTTTTT.

The gene calls are TRBV5-5 and TRBJ1-1; D is ambiguous. The CDR3 covers 14 residues. V was pared by 0 bases and J by 4 bases, with 10 bases between. Germline V gene lookup returns CDR1 SGHKS and CDR2 YYEKEE (reference sequence). DNA of the CDR3: TGTGCCAGCAGCTTGGCCCCCGGGGTCACTGAAGCTTTCTTT. Its translation: CASSLAPGVTEAFF.

J is TRBJ2-7 and V is TRBV6-1; no definite D call. The CDR3 covers 14 residues. V lost 2 bases, J lost 0 bases, and 8 bases lay in between. Germline V CDR1 and CDR2: MNHNS, SASEGT. The chain's CDR3 is CASSEQANSYEQYF. The CDR3, as DNA: TGTGCCAGCAGTGAACAGGCCAACTCCTACGAGCAGTACTTC.

In regard to this clone: The junction departs from the called germline gene at one end, perhaps through a read error. The rearrangement links TRBV5-8 to TRBJ1-6; the match to TRBD1 covers 8 bases. This CDR3 spans 15 amino acids. CDR1 and CDR2 from the germline V gene are SGHTS and YDEGEE. The CDR3 reads CASRGRTGKDSHLHF. In nucleotides, the CDR3 is TGTGCCAGCAGGGGGAGGACAGGGAAGGACTCACACCTCCACTTT.

The chain couples TRBV5-1 to TRBJ1-6, with 7 nucleotides matching TRBD1. This CDR3 contains 16 residues. Germline CDR1 is SGHRS and CDR2 is YFSETQ. Trimming took 2 bases from V and 5 from J; bases not matched to a gene: 7. CDR3 loop: CASSLLDRRDNSPLHF. The DNA of the CDR3 is TGCGCCAGCAGCTTACTGGACAGGCGAGATAATTCACCCCTCCACTTT.

V usage is TRBV7-9 and J usage is TRBJ2-3, with 9 bases fitting TRBD2. Germline loops: CDR1 SEHNR, CDR2 FQNEAQ (reference sequence). V was pared by 5 bases and J by 2 bases, with 2 bases of the junction left unmatched. The CDR3 covers 14 residues. CDR3 amino acids: CASSPSGNTDTQYF. The CDR3 nucleotides read TGTGCCAGCAGCCCTAGCGGGAACACAGATACGCAGTATTTT.

The DNA for the CDR3 is TGTGCCAGCAATGAACAGGGTCAGGAGCAGTACTTC. Its protein is CASNEQGQEQYF. The chain couples TRBV28 to TRBJ2-7; D might be TRBD1 (6 bases). The CDR3 runs to 12 residues. Trimming removed 7 bases from V and 7 bases from J, with 14 bases in between. Germline V gene data show CDR1 as MDHEN and CDR2 as SYDVKM.

The chain has TRBV30 and TRBJ2-3, with a weak D call TRBD2 (6 bases). The CDR3 loop spans 14 amino acids. Germline CDR1 and CDR2: GTSNPN and SVGIG (reference sequence). Trimming stripped 4 bases from V and 2 bases from J, with 13 bases between. The CDR3 DNA reads TGTGCCTGGAAGGGACTCGTAGTCACAGATACGCAGTATTTT. Translating it yields CAWKGLVVTDTQYF.

The chain couples TRBV2 to TRBJ1-1; TRBD1 matches at 9 bases. This CDR3 is 13 amino acids long. Germline V lookup: CDR1 SNHLY, CDR2 FYNNEI. Losses at the gene ends were 6 bases for V and 5 bases for J; bases not matched to a gene: 4. CDR3 protein: CASRTGGRTEAFF. The CDR3 coding sequence is TGTGCCAGCAGGACAGGGGGAAGAACTGAAGCTTTCTTT. The variable domain in full, with the rest retrieved from reference TRBV2 and TRBJ1-1, is EPEVTQTPSHQVTQMGQEVILRCVPISNHLYFYWYRQILGQKVEFLVSFYNNEISEKSEIFDDQFSVERPDGSNFTLKIRSTKLEDSAMYFCASRTGGRTEAFFGQGTRLTVV.

As to this clone: The sample holds other DNA sequences that translate to the same CDR3. The chain links TRBV6-5 to TRBJ2-7, with 12 bases identical to TRBD2. Losses at the gene ends were 2 bases for V and 4 bases for J; bases not matched to a gene: 3. The V gene's germline CDR1 is MNHEY and CDR2 SVGAGI. This CDR3 has 15 amino acids. The CDR3 sequence: CASSYPTSGGYEQYF. CDR3 nucleotide sequence: TGTGCCAGCAGTTACCCGACTAGCGGGGGTTACGAGCAGTACTTC.

The chain uses TRBV4-2 and TRBJ1-2; no firm D call. The CDR3 loop spans 16 amino acids. The V gene's germline CDR1 is LGHNA and CDR2 YNFKEQ. V lost 0 bases to trimming and J lost 8 bases, with 19 bases between them. The CDR3 spells CASSQERSEGLRGYTF. CDR3 DNA: TGTGCCAGCAGCCAAGAGAGGTCGGAGGGATTAAGGGGCTACACCTTC.

This sequence joins TRBV28 and TRBJ2-1, with 8 nucleotides matching TRBD2. CDR1 is MDHEN, CDR2 SYDVKM, per germline. CDR3 length equals 13 residues. With V trimmed by 5 bases and J by 3 bases, 0 bases remained unmatched. The CDR3 DNA sequence: TGTGCCAGCAGTAGCGGGAGCTACAATGAGCAGTTCTTC. Protein sequence: CASSSGSYNEQFF.